This TCR beta chain was recovered during a study of T-cell reconstitution after alpha-beta-depleted transplantation in children. General observations from the study: After one year, T-cell counts and TCRbeta diversity mostly came from new T cells.

It was with unique molecular identifiers that the TCRbeta library was prepared. One entry per CDR3 protein results from TCRdb running MiXCR on the PCR reads. The data show hundreds of thousands of distinct CDR3 sequences, with 15% to 20% seen just once and around 43% held by the top ten. V shed 5 bases and J 7 bases; nucleotides not matched to a gene: 18. This CDR3 has 17 residues. Of note for this clonotype: The antigen remains unidentified.

The source is a male patient aged 2-10 years who had a stem cell transplant for acute lymphoblastic leukemia, so the T cells may come from the graft donor. V and J are TRBV12-3 or TRBV12-4 and TRBJ2-3; 7 bases are a match to TRBD2. The sample here was PBMCs, mostly from graft donor cells, taken 360 days after TCRalphabeta/CD19-depleted stem cell transplant. The CDR3: CASSPRGAGRLAYTQYF. In DNA form, the CDR3 reads TGTGCCAGCAGTCCCCGAGGTGCGGGGCGACTAGCCTATACGCAGTATTTT.